Sequencing of this T cell receptor (beta chain) was carried out in a study of T-cell reconstitution after alpha-beta-depleted transplantation in children. Whole-study results and caveats: Once a year had passed after transplant, T-cell counts and diversity came mostly from newly produced T cells. Elevated TCRbeta diversity at day 60 was traced, in some patients, to surviving recipient T cells and thymic progenitors. Several hundred expanded graft clones reportedly supplied alpha-beta T cells about two months after transplant.

This clonotype has more than one count but fewer than ten. Antigen: not known. Deletions cut 1 base from V and 3 bases from J, with 7 bases between. The CDR3 contains 13 residues. Germline CDR1 is SGHRS and CDR2 is YFSETQ. It was with unique molecular identifiers that the TCRbeta library was prepared. In TCRdb, the PCR reads were re-called with MiXCR into one record per CDR3 protein. The table records tens of thousands of distinct CDR3 sequences, 40% to 55% of them present only once. The sequence derives from a male patient under 18 who had a stem cell transplant for acute lymphoblastic leukemia, so the T cells may come from the graft donor. V gene TRBV5-1 combines with J gene TRBJ2-5; the D is unclear. Sample: PBMCs, mostly from graft donor cells, taken 360 days after TCRalphabeta/CD19-depleted stem cell transplant. The CDR3 nucleotides read TGCGCCAGCAGCTTGCTGGGAAAAGAGACCCAGTACTTC. This encodes CASSLLGKETQYF.